Each of the 18 T cell receptor beta chains below was sequenced from the same sample in a study of blood T cell repertoires in COVID-19 (dated by TCRdb to about 2020). Libraries were constructed by the immunoSEQ multiplex PCR assay. TCRdb mirrors the immuneACCESS table, restricted to in-frame sequences. Some clones are absent from its copies; in checked studies, under half trace to an unresolved V gene, and the reason for the others is unknown. The sample records roughly 100,000 clones, roughly 90% of which are singletons. Around 3.7% of the sample goes to the ten largest clones. Sample: peripheral blood. The receptors shown here come from a woman aged 55 to 70 with acute or convalescent COVID-19.

The J gene is TRBJ2-7, the V gene TRBV19; TRBD2 agrees at 9 bases. Germline V gene sequence: CDR1 LNHDA, CDR2 SQIVND (reference sequence). The CDR3 spans 15 residues. The ends lost 4 bases at V and 2 bases at J; junction bases unmatched: 6. The CDR3 sequence: CASSTASSGTYEQYF. CDR3 DNA sequence: TGTGCCAGTAGTACCGCTTCTAGCGGGACCTACGAGCAGTACTTC.

This chain links TRBV28 with TRBJ1-5; TRBD1 might be the D (6 bases). The CDR3 runs to 17 residues. Trimming took 8 bases from V and 0 from J, leaving 20 bases between them. Germline V gene data show CDR1 as MDHEN and CDR2 as SYDVKM. CDR3 loop: CASGGRAGQYSNQPQHF. DNA for the CDR3: TGTGCCAGCGGGGGCAGGGCCGGACAATATAGCAATCAGCCCCAGCATTTT.

This chain links TRBV5-1 with TRBJ2-3, with 10 bases aligning to TRBD2. CDR1 SGHRS and CDR2 YFSETQ come from the germline V gene. The V gene end was trimmed by 3 bases and the J gene end by 5 bases; junction bases not matched to a gene: 12. The length of the CDR3 is 17 residues. The CDR3 spells CASSSEPAGGPIDTQYF. In nucleotides, the CDR3 is TGCGCCAGCAGCTCTGAACCAGCGGGAGGGCCTATAGATACGCAGTATTTT.

V and J are TRBV5-4 and TRBJ1-4, with TRBD1 as a possible D gene (5 bases). The V end was cut by 4 bases, the J end by 6 bases, with 13 bases between. Germline V lookup: CDR1 SGHNT, CDR2 YYREEE (reference sequence). The length of the CDR3 is 14 residues. CDR3 sequence: CASSAVGRDEKLFF. In DNA form, the CDR3 reads TGTGCCAGCAGCGCCGTTGGCAGGGATGAAAAACTGTTTTTT.

This chain links TRBV5-1 with TRBJ1-1, with TRBD1 matching over 8 bases. The V gene end was trimmed by 3 bases and the J gene end by 0 bases; junction bases not matched to a gene: 4. The CDR3 length is 15 residues. Germline CDR1 is SGHRS and CDR2 is YFSETQ. The CDR3 loop is CASSSGTGMNTEAFF. The CDR3 DNA reads TGCGCCAGCAGCTCCGGGACAGGCATGAACACTGAAGCTTTCTTT.

This chain links TRBV7-9 with TRBJ2-7; 7 bases align to TRBD2. With V trimmed by 2 bases and J by 3 bases, 4 bases remained unmatched. CDR1 and CDR2 (germline): SEHNR, FQNEAQ (reference sequence). This CDR3 is built from 14 residues. The DNA for the CDR3 is TGTGCCAGCAGCTTACAAGGCGGGAGCTACGAGCAGTACTTC. It yields the protein CASSLQGGSYEQYF. Full variable domain (remainder filled in from reference TRBV7-9 and TRBJ2-7): DTGVSQNPRHKITKRGQNVTFRCDPISEHNRLYWYRQTLGQGPEFLTYFQNEAQLEKSRLLSDRFSAERPKGSFSTLEIQRTEQGDSAMYLCASSLQGGSYEQYFGPGTRLTVT.

The chain recombines TRBV13 with TRBJ1-3; TRBD1 matches 9 bases. Looked up from germline, CDR1 is PRHDT and CDR2 is FYEKMQ (reference sequence). This CDR3 has 15 residues. The junction had 7 bases not matched to a gene; V was cut back by 6 bases and J by 4 bases. The CDR3 here is CASSRDRVNGNTIYF. As DNA, the CDR3 is TGTGCCAGCAGTCGGGACAGGGTGAACGGAAACACCATATATTTT. Full variable domain (remainder filled in from reference TRBV13 and TRBJ1-3): AAGVIQSPRHLIKEKRETATLKCYPIPRHDTVYWYQQGPGQDPQFLISFYEKMQSDKGSIPDRFSAQQFSDYHSELNMSSLELGDSALYFCASSRDRVNGNTIYFGEGSWLTVV.

The chain links TRBV5-1 to TRBJ1-1; tentatively, D is TRBD1 (6 bases). The CDR3 is 15 amino acids. Trimming cost V 4 bases and J 2 bases, with 15 bases left between them. Germline CDR1 SGHRS, CDR2 YFSETQ. The CDR3 DNA reads as TGCGCCAGCAGCCCTCCAGGACAGACAAACACTGAAGCTTTCTTT. Protein sequence: CASSPPGQTNTEAFF.

This rearrangement joins TRBV29-1 to TRBJ2-1; TRBD2 agrees at 10 bases. V gave up 5 bases and J gave up 7 bases; unmatched junction bases: 5. The CDR3 spans 13 residues. The germline V gene encodes CDR1 SQVTM and CDR2 ANQGSEA. This CDR3 is CSVRASGRNEQFF. CDR3 DNA sequence: TGCAGCGTTCGGGCTAGCGGGAGAAATGAGCAGTTCTTC.

This chain connects TRBV2 to TRBJ1-1; the match to TRBD1 covers 9 bases. Germline CDR1 SNHLY, CDR2 FYNNEI. This CDR3 has 14 amino acids. J was trimmed by 5 bases and V by 7 bases; bases with no gene match: 8. CDR3 in amino acids: CASTLDRGITEAFF. CDR3 nucleotide sequence: TGTGCCAGCACTCTCGACAGGGGGATAACTGAAGCTTTCTTT. Looking up the rest from reference TRBV2 and TRBJ1-1 gives the full variable domain: EPEVTQTPSHQVTQMGQEVILRCVPISNHLYFYWYRQILGQKVEFLVSFYNNEISEKSEIFDDQFSVERPDGSNFTLKIRSTKLEDSAMYFCASTLDRGITEAFFGQGTRLTVV.

This clone was found once. V usage is TRBV6-5 and J usage is TRBJ2-1; unclear D gene. Germline CDR1 and CDR2: MNHEY and SVGAGI. This CDR3 has 16 amino acids. The ends were cut back, 0 bases at V and 6 bases at J, with 15 bases in the middle. DNA for the CDR3: TGTGCCAGCAGTTACTCGAGAGGCGGATTCTTCAATGAGCAGTTCTTC. Residues: CASSYSRGGFFNEQFF.

This chain links TRBV9 with TRBJ2-1, with TRBD2 as a possible D gene (6 bases). Per germline, CDR1 SGDLS and CDR2 YYNGEE. V was trimmed by 4 bases and J by 2 bases, leaving 16 bases between them. The CDR3 loop spans 16 amino acids. CDR3 nucleotide sequence: TGTGCCAGCAGCCCCCGGGACTTTTCTACCTACAATGAGCAGTTCTTC. Its translation: CASSPRDFSTYNEQFF.

CDR3 nucleotides: TGTGCCAGCAGTCCTGGCGGGAGGGGGCAAGAGACCCAGTACTTC. Amino acids: CASSPGGRGQETQYF. The rearrangement uses TRBV7-9 and TRBJ2-5; TRBD2 agrees at 9 bases. Germline V lookup: CDR1 SEHNR, CDR2 FQNEAQ (reference sequence). The CDR3 runs to 15 residues. V dropped 6 bases and J dropped 2; count of bases not matched to a gene: 7. The whole variable domain, filled in from reference TRBV7-9 and TRBJ2-5, reads DTGVSQNPRHKITKRGQNVTFRCDPISEHNRLYWYRQTLGQGPEFLTYFQNEAQLEKSRLLSDRFSAERPKGSFSTLEIQRTEQGDSAMYLCASSPGGRGQETQYFGPGTRLLVL.

CDR3 sequence (DNA): TGTGCCAGCAGTGGCTCAGGGGTCCACGAGCAGTACGTC. It translates to CASSGSGVHEQYV. V and J are TRBV28 and TRBJ2-7, with a possible D match to TRBD1 (6 bases). V lost 5 bases and J 5 bases, leaving 13 bases between the germline ends. CDR1 is MDHEN and CDR2 is SYDVKM in the germline V gene. The CDR3 consists of 13 residues.

The CDR3 nucleotides are TGTGCCAGCAGCGTGCAGGGGGCGAAGAGTGGTTCGGCTTTCTTT. It is translated as CASSVQGAKSGSAFF. This chain connects TRBV5-8 to TRBJ1-1; 8 bases are a match to TRBD1. With V trimmed by 4 bases and J by 11 bases, 16 bases remained unmatched. CDR3 length equals 15 residues. Germline CDR1 is SGHTS and CDR2 is YDEGEE.

The chain recombines TRBV19 with TRBJ1-2, with D possibly being TRBD1 (6 bases). Germline V gives CDR1 LNHDA, CDR2 SQIVND (reference sequence). The CDR3 spans 15 residues. Trimming pared 7 bases from V and 4 bases from J, leaving 19 bases between. The CDR3 loop is CASTLSFGGPYGYTF. The CDR3 region has the DNA TGTGCCAGTACCCTTTCCTTCGGGGGGCCCTATGGCTACACCTTC.

The CDR3 DNA is TGTGCCAGCAGCTCGGGTAGCACTGAAGCTTTCTTT. It is translated as CASSSGSTEAFF. This chain uses TRBV3-1 (or the pseudogene TRBV3-2) with TRBJ1-1; D gene ambiguous. The CDR3 spans 12 residues. With 5 bases removed from V and 4 bases from J, the gap between germline ends came to 8 bases. The germline gives CDR1 LGHDT, CDR2 YNNKEL (reference sequence).

For this clone: Within the sample, other DNA sequences also encode this same CDR3. The rearrangement links TRBV6-5 to TRBJ1-1, with D maybe TRBD1 (5 bases). The CDR3 has 13 residues. CDR1 is MNHEY and CDR2 is SVGAGI in the germline V gene. Trimming shortened V by 1 base and J by 4 bases, and 7 bases separated the two germline ends. The CDR3 DNA follows: TGTGCCAGCAGTTACTTGGGGGGCACTGAAGCTTTCTTT. It yields the protein CASSYLGGTEAFF.